The T cell receptor (beta chain) described here comes from a study of CD8 T cells in ankylosing spondylitis. TCRdb ran MiXCR on the 5' RACE reads and lists one entry per CDR3 protein. Here the sample spans tens of thousands of distinct CDR3 sequences, about 27% being singletons. V was clipped by 3 bases and J by 0 bases, with 6 bases between them. Germline V lookup: CDR1 KGHSH, CDR2 LQKENI. The CDR3 is 14 amino acids. This clonotype was detected only a few times. The chain joins TRBV18 to TRBJ1-3; no clear D. This TCR was recovered from a male donor with ankylosing spondylitis or in good health (not recorded which). The material sequenced was blood, either unsorted or a sorted T cell fraction (not recorded which). Here the CDR3 reads CASSPRDSGNTIYF. CDR3 DNA: TGTGCCAGCTCACCGCGGGACTCTGGAAACACCATATATTTT.